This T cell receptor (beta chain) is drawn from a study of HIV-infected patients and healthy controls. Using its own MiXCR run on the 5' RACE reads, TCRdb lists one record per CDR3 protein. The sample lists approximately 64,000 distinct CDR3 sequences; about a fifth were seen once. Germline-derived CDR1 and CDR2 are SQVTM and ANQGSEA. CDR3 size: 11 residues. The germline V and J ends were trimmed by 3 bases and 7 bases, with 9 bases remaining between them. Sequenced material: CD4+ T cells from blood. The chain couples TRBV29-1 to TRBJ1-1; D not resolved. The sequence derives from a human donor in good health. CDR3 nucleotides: TGCAGCGTTGATGGACTCGATGAAGCTTTCTTT. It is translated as CSVDGLDEAFF. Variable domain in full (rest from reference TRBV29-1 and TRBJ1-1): SAVISQKPSRDICQRGTSLTIQCQVDSQVTMMFWYRQQPGQSLTLIATANQGSEATYESGFVIDKFPISRPNLTFSTLTVSNMSPEDSSIYLCSVDGLDEAFFGQGTRLTVV.